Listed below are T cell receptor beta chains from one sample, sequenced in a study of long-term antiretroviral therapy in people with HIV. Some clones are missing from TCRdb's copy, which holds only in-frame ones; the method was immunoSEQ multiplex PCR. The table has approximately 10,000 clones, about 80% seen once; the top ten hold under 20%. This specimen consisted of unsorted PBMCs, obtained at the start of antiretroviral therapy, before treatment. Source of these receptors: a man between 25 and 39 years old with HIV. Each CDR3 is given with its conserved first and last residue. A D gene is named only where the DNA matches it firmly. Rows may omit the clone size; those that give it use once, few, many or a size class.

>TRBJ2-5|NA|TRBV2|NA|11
CASGQGETQYF
TGTGCCAGTGGTCAGGGAGAGACCCAGTACTTC
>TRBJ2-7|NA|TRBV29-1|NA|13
CSVATSTTYEQYF
TGCAGCGTTGCCACTAGCACGACCTACGAGCAGTACTTC
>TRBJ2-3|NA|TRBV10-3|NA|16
CAISEPGRDSTDTQYF
TGTGCCATCAGTGAGCCCGGACGGGATAGCACAGATACGCAGTATTTT
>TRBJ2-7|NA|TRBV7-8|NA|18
CASSFPIRGGHPSEEQYF
TGTGCCAGCAGCTTTCCCATCAGGGGGGGGCACCCGTCCGAGGAGCAGTACTTC
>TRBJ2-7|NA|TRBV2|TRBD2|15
CASMGLAGGTDEQYF
TGTGCCAGCATGGGACTAGCGGGGGGAACTGACGAGCAGTACTTC
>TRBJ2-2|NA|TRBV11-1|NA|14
CASSLGRNTGELFF
TGTGCCAGCAGCTTAGGCCGGAACACCGGGGAGCTGTTTTTT
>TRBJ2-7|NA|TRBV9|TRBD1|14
CASSTEGQPYEQYF
TGTGCCAGCAGCACTGAGGGACAGCCCTACGAGCAGTACTTC
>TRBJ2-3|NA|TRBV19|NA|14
CASSTTASTDTQYF
TGTGCCAGTAGTACGACGGCTAGCACAGATACGCAGTATTTT
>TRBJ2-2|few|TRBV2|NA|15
CASSPNMGYTGELFF
TGTGCCAGCAGCCCCAACATGGGCTACACCGGGGAGCTGTTTTTT
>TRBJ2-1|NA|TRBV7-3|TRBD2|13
CASSIGTSGEQFF
TGTGCCAGCAGCATCGGGACTAGCGGTGAGCAGTTCTTC
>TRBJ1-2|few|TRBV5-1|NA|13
CASSSGPAYGYTF
TGCGCCAGCAGCTCCGGACCCGCCTATGGCTACACCTTC
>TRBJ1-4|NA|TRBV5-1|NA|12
CASSTGREKLFF
TGCGCCAGCAGCACCGGACGGGAAAAACTGTTTTTT
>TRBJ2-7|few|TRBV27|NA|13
CASSIPPPAVQYF
TGTGCCAGCAGTATCCCACCCCCGGCGGTGCAGTACTTC
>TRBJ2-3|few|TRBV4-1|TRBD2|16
CASSLLREGLWDTQYF
TGCGCCAGCAGCCTTTTGCGGGAGGGCCTTTGGGATACGCAGTATTTT
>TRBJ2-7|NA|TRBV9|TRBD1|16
CASSFLQGALTYEQYF
TGTGCCAGCAGCTTCCTACAGGGGGCCTTAACCTACGAGCAGTACTTC
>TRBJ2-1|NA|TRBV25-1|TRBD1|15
CASSEGGQGKHEQFF
TGTGCCAGCAGTGAAGGCGGACAGGGCAAACATGAGCAGTTCTTC
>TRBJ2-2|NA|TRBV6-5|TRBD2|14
CATAGGPNTGELFF
TGTGCCACCGCGGGAGGGCCTAACACCGGGGAGCTGTTTTTT
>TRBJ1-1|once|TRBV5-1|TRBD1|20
CASSFRTGDSSLPSNTEAFF
TGCGCCAGCAGCTTTCGGACAGGGGACTCATCGTTACCATCGAACACTGAAGCTTTCTTT
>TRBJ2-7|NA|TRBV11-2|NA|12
CASGAFAYEQYF
TGTGCCAGCGGCGCCTTTGCCTACGAGCAGTACTTC
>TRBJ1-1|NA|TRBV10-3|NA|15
CAISDSRTANTEAFF
TGTGCCATCAGTGACTCCCGGACAGCTAACACTGAAGCTTTCTTT
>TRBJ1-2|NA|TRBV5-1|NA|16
CASSFPLGGGYYGYTF
TGCGCCAGCAGCTTCCCTCTCGGGGGAGGTTACTATGGCTACACCTTC
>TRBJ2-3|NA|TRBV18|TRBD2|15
CASSRGLAGSDTQYF
TGTGCCAGCTCCCGGGGACTAGCGGGGTCAGATACGCAGTATTTT
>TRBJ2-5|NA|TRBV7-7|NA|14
CASSLTGPQETQYF
TGTGCCAGCAGTTTGACAGGACCCCAAGAGACCCAGTACTTC
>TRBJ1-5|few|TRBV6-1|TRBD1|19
CASSAGLPRQGNSNQPQHF
TGTGCCAGCAGTGCTGGGCTTCCTAGACAGGGAAATAGCAATCAGCCCCAGCATTTT
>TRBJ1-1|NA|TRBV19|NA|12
CASSMGRNEAFF
TGTGCCAGTAGTATGGGCAGGAATGAAGCTTTCTTT
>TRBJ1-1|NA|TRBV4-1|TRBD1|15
CASSPSSRQGREAFF
TGCGCCAGCAGCCCGAGCTCCCGACAGGGCCGGGAAGCTTTCTTT
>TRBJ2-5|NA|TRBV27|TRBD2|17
CASSLGLAGARQETQYF
TGTGCCAGCAGTTTAGGACTAGCGGGAGCTCGCCAAGAGACCCAGTACTTC
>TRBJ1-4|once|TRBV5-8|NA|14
CASSPGTRNEKLFF
TGTGCCAGCAGCCCCGGGACGAGAAACGAAAAACTGTTTTTT
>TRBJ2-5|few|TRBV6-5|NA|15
CASSLSGTASWTQYF
TGTGCCAGCAGCTTATCCGGGACGGCGTCTTGGACCCAGTACTTC
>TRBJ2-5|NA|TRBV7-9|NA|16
CASSLPRDQLQETQYF
TGTGCCAGCAGCCTACCCCGGGACCAGCTCCAAGAGACCCAGTACTTC
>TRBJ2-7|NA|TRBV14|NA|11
CASSQDYEQYF
TGTGCCAGCAGCCAAGACTACGAGCAGTACTTC
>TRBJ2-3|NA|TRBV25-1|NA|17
CASTTGEVFPSTDTQYF
TGTGCCAGCACTACAGGGGAGGTTTTTCCTAGCACAGATACGCAGTATTTT
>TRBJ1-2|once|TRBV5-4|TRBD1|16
CASTPGEGAGGYGYTF
TGTGCCAGCACCCCGGGGGAGGGGGCCGGGGGCTATGGCTACACCTTC
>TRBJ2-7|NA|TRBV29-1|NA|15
CSVERETSSSYEQYF
TGCAGCGTTGAAAGGGAGACGTCTAGCTCCTACGAGCAGTACTTC
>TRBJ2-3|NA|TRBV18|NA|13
CASSRAPTDTQYF
TGTGCCAGCTCACGCGCCCCCACAGATACGCAGTATTTT
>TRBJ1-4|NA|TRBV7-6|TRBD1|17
CASSPRDRGRANEKLFF
TGTGCCAGCAGCCCGAGGGACAGGGGACGGGCTAATGAAAAACTGTTTTTT
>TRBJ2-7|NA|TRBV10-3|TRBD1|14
CAISGQGLFYEQYF
TGTGCCATCAGTGGACAGGGGCTTTTCTACGAGCAGTACTTC
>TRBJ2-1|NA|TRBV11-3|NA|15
CASSLDVGGYNEQFF
TGTGCCAGCAGCCTGGACGTAGGGGGCTACAATGAGCAGTTCTTC
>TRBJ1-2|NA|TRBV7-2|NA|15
CASSPREGRRYGYTF
TGTGCCAGCAGCCCCAGGGAAGGTAGGAGGTATGGCTACACCTTC
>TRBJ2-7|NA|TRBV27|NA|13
CASSLVGTYEQYF
TGTGCCAGCAGTTTAGTGGGAACCTACGAGCAGTACTTC
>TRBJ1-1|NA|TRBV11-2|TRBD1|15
CASSSGQGGNTEAFF
TGTGCCAGCAGCTCCGGACAGGGGGGGAACACTGAAGCTTTCTTT
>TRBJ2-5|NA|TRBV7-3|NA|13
CASSYGVGETQYF
TGTGCCAGCAGCTACGGAGTTGGAGAGACCCAGTACTTC
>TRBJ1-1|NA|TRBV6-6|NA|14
CASTLAITGPEAFF
TGTGCCAGCACCTTAGCTATTACAGGGCCTGAAGCTTTCTTT
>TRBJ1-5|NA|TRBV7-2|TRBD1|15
CASSLATGGVQPQHF
TGTGCCAGCAGCTTAGCAACAGGGGGCGTTCAGCCCCAGCATTTT
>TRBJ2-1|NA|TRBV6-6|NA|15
CASSYGASSYNEQFF
TGTGCCAGCAGTTACGGGGCGAGCTCCTACAATGAGCAGTTCTTC
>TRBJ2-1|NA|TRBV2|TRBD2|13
CASSLAGANEQFF
TGTGCCAGCAGTTTAGCGGGGGCCAATGAGCAGTTCTTC
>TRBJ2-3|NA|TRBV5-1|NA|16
CASSFQAGTAQDTQYF
TGCGCCAGCAGCTTCCAGGCAGGGACCGCGCAAGATACGCAGTATTTT
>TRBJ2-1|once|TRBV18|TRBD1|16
CASSPGQGSSYNEQFF
TGTGCCAGCTCACCCGGACAGGGGAGCTCCTACAATGAGCAGTTCTTC
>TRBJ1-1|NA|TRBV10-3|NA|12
CAIRTQNTEAFF
TGTGCCATCAGGACACAGAACACTGAAGCTTTCTTT
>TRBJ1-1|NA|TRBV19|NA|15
CASSSFSGERTEAFF
TGTGCCAGTAGTAGTTTTTCAGGGGAGCGCACTGAAGCTTTCTTT
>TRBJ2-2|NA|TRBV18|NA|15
CASSPLAENTGELFF
TGTGCCAGCTCACCACTGGCAGAGAACACCGGGGAGCTGTTTTTT
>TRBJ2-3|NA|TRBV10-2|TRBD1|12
CASNQGARMQYF
TGCGCCAGCAACCAGGGGGCGAGGATGCAGTATTTT
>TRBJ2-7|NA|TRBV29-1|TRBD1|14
CSVGGRQGVHEQYF
TGCAGCGTTGGCGGGAGACAGGGGGTCCACGAGCAGTACTTC
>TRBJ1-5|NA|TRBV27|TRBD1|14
CASSRTGEFQPQHF
TGTGCCAGCAGCCGGACAGGGGAGTTTCAGCCCCAGCATTTT
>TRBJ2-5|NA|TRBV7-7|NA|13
CASSLRGPETQYF
TGTGCTAGCAGCTTACGAGGGCCTGAGACCCAGTACTTC
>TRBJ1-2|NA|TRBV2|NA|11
CASSELQGYTF
TGTGCCAGCAGTGAGCTGCAGGGCTACACCTTC
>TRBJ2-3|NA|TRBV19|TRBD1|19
CASSRTSGTGISGTDTQYF
TGTGCCAGTAGTAGAACCTCCGGGACAGGGATTTCGGGCACAGATACGCAGTATTTT
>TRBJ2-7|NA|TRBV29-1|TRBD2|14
CSGLIAGDSYEQYF
TGCAGCGGGCTCATAGCGGGAGATTCCTACGAGCAGTACTTC
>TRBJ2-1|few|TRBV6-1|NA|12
CASRGPSNEQFF
TGTGCCAGCAGGGGACCGAGCAATGAGCAGTTCTTC
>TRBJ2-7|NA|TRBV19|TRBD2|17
CASSSDPGTSPSYEQYF
TGTGCCAGTAGTAGTGATCCCGGGACTAGCCCGTCCTACGAGCAGTACTTC